The rows below give T cell receptor beta chains drawn from one sample of a study of T cell repertoires in ileal Crohn's disease. The protocol was immunoSEQ multiplex PCR, while the TCRdb copy is restricted to in-frame clones and leaves out a portion. The repertoire holds some 6,000 clones, with roughly three quarters as singletons. Sequencing was done on a sample of ileal tissue. Receptor source: an adult with Crohn's disease. The CDR3 runs from the conserved cysteine through the conserved F or W. The D gene is left open where the match is weak. Only some rows state a clone size, as once, few, many or a class for expanded clones.

abundance	d_gene	v_gene	j_gene	CDR3nt	CDR3aa
NA	TRBD1	TRBV7-3	TRBJ2-1	TGTGCCAGCAGCCCCCGGGACAGCTCCTACAATGAGCAGTTCTTC	CASSPRDSSYNEQFF
NA	TRBD1	TRBV19	TRBJ1-2	TGTGCCAGTAGAGGGACAGGGGATAAAGATGGCTACACCTTC	CASRGTGDKDGYTF
NA	TRBD1	TRBV25-1	TRBJ1-6	TGTGCCAGCAGTGGGGGGACAGGTAATTCACCCCTCCACTTT	CASSGGTGNSPLHF
NA	NA	TRBV2	TRBJ1-1	TGTGCCAGCCTCCGGACCTTAGCAGAAGCTTTCTTT	CASLRTLAEAFF
few	NA	TRBV10-2	TRBJ1-1	TGCGCCAGCACCGAGAGGAACACTGAAGCTTTCTTT	CASTERNTEAFF
NA	NA	TRBV5-4	TRBJ1-2	TGTGCCAGCAGCACGGCGCAGGGTTCTAGTGGCTACACCTTC	CASSTAQGSSGYTF
NA	TRBD1	TRBV4-1	TRBJ1-5	TGCGCCAGCAGCCAAGATATCGGGACAGGAAATAGCAATCAGCCCCAGCATTTT	CASSQDIGTGNSNQPQHF
NA	NA	TRBV6-9	TRBJ2-7	TGTGCCAGCAGCCGACGGGGACCCTACGAGCAGTACTTC	CASSRRGPYEQYF
NA	TRBD1	TRBV11-2	TRBJ1-1	TGTGCCAGCAGAATAAAGCCGGGACAGGGGAACACTGAAGCTTTCTTT	CASRIKPGQGNTEAFF
NA	TRBD1	TRBV6-4	TRBJ2-7	TGTGCCAGCATACCTTGGGACAGCTACGAGCAGTACTTC	CASIPWDSYEQYF
NA	NA	TRBV19	TRBJ2-7	TGTGCCAGTAGGGGTACCGGGACCGCACTCTACGAGCAGTACTTC	CASRGTGTALYEQYF
NA	NA	TRBV5-4	TRBJ1-1	TGTGCCAGCAGCTCCCCAACAGGGTCGCACACTGAAGCTTTCTTT	CASSSPTGSHTEAFF
NA	NA	TRBV7-6	TRBJ1-1	TGTGCCAGCAGCTCTTCAATGGGGACTGAAGCTTTCTTT	CASSSSMGTEAFF
NA	TRBD2	TRBV9	TRBJ2-2	TGTGCCAGCAGCCCGCCTTTGAGCGGGGCAACCGGGGAGCTGTTTTTT	CASSPPLSGATGELFF
NA	TRBD1	TRBV5-4	TRBJ2-7	TGTGCCAGCAGCTTGGGAAGGGGGCCCGGGTACGAGCAGTACTTC	CASSLGRGPGYEQYF
NA	TRBD1	TRBV5-4	TRBJ2-7	TGTGCCAGCGCACCCCACGGGGGACAGGGAAGCTTCGAGCAGTACTTC	CASAPHGGQGSFEQYF
NA	TRBD1	TRBV4-2	TRBJ1-2	TGTGCCAGCAGCCAAGATCCCACAGGGGGCTATGGCTACACCTTC	CASSQDPTGGYGYTF
NA	NA	TRBV29-1	TRBJ1-1	TGCAGCGTTGAATTCGCCGGACAGATGAACACTGAAGCTTTCTTT	CSVEFAGQMNTEAFF
NA	TRBD1	TRBV29-1	TRBJ1-1	TGCAGCGCCCCTCGTCGGACAGGGGGCGGGGAAGCTTTCTTT	CSAPRRTGGGEAFF
few	NA	TRBV7-9	TRBJ1-2	TGTGCCAGCAGCCGGGACAACTATGGCTACACCTTC	CASSRDNYGYTF
NA	TRBD2	TRBV2	TRBJ2-7	TGTGCCAGCAACCGGCTAGCGGCCTACGAGCAGTACTTC	CASNRLAAYEQYF
NA	TRBD1	TRBV29-1	TRBJ1-4	TGCAGCGGATTACAGGGGGGAAATGAAAAACTGTTTTTT	CSGLQGGNEKLFF
NA	TRBD1	TRBV11-2	TRBJ2-7	TGTGCCAGCAGCCCAACGACTGGACAGGGAGTCGACGAGCAGTACTTC	CASSPTTGQGVDEQYF
NA	NA	TRBV6-4	TRBJ2-1	TGTGCCAGCAGGGGGGACTTCCACAATGAGCAGTTCTTC	CASRGDFHNEQFF
few	NA	TRBV7-2	TRBJ2-1	TGTGCCAGCAGCCCTCGGAGGGGGCCCTATGAGCAGTTCTTC	CASSPRRGPYEQFF